The clone carrying this T cell receptor (beta chain) has a count of ten or more. Its antigen is as yet unknown. TCRdb ran MiXCR on the RT-PCR reads and lists one entry per CDR3 protein. The sample lists 490,000 or so distinct CDR3 sequences, approximately 7.7% occurring once. This sample stems from a study of response to subunit inactivated influenza vaccine. The CDR3 runs 15 residues. The germline V and J ends were trimmed by 3 bases and 0 bases, with 12 bases remaining between them. The germline V gene has CDR1 DFQATT and CDR2 SNEGSKA (reference sequence). Broader study findings: T cells newly recruited by each seasonal influenza vaccination are few, the authors suggested.

The specimen was PBMCs from blood, collected less than 30 months after vaccination. The clonotype was recovered from a man aged 50-75 years who received an inactivated influenza vaccine. The rearrangement links TRBV20-1 to TRBJ2-1; D possibly corresponds to TRBD2 (5 bases). CDR3 region: CSASPAGYSYNEQFF. The CDR3 coding sequence is TGCAGTGCTAGCCCGGCGGGCTACTCCTACAATGAGCAGTTCTTC.